These 19 T cell receptor beta chains were sequenced from one sample in a study of cytomegalovirus exposure and HLA in healthy donors. PCR employed 60 Vbeta and 13 Jbeta primers. Profiled with immunoSEQ multiplex PCR; TCRdb holds only in-frame clones, not every one. Counted here are about 92,000 clones, around 74% occurring once; the ten biggest clones make up approximately 7%. Sequenced input: PBMCs. Receptors originate from a man aged 45-65 years in good health and CMV-seropositive.

This chain uses TRBV9 with TRBJ2-3; 7 positions match TRBD2. The CDR3 extends over 16 amino acids. J gave up 3 bases and V 0 bases, and 7 bases lay outside the gene matches. Germline CDR1 reads SGDLS; CDR2 reads YYNGEE. The CDR3 nucleotides are TGTGCCAGCAGCGTAGTGAGCGGGGCCGCAACAGATACGCAGTATTTT. It encodes CASSVVSGAATDTQYF.

V gene TRBV5-6 combines with J gene TRBJ2-3, with 8 bases identical to TRBD2. After removal of 1 base from V and 2 bases from J, the junction contained 9 bases not matched to a gene. The CDR3 spans 17 residues. The germline V gene has CDR1 SGHDT and CDR2 YYEEEE. DNA of the CDR3: TGTGCCAGCAGCTTGAGGGTAGCGGGGTCTATCACAGATACGCAGTATTTT. The encoded protein is CASSLRVAGSITDTQYF.

The gene calls are TRBV7-9 and TRBJ1-6; D might be TRBD1 (5 bases). V was trimmed by 6 bases and J by 0 bases, leaving 18 bases between them. The CDR3 is 18 amino acids. From germline, CDR1 is SEHNR and CDR2 FQNEAQ (reference sequence). CDR3 in amino acids: CASSPATWTSSYNSPLHF. CDR3 nucleotides: TGTGCCAGCAGTCCCGCCACCTGGACAAGCTCCTATAATTCACCCCTCCACTTT.

This rearrangement joins TRBV6-5 to TRBJ2-1; D possibly corresponds to TRBD2 (7 bases). The CDR3 sequence is 15 residues long. Germline V gene data show CDR1 as MNHEY and CDR2 as SVGAGI. Between the trimmed V and J ends, which lost 0 bases and 6 bases, there was a span of 12 bases. For the CDR3, the DNA is TGTGCCAGCAGTTACTCAGGGGGGGCCGTCAATGAGCAGTTCTTC. This encodes CASSYSGGAVNEQFF.

The V and J genes are TRBV7-2 and TRBJ2-1; no firm D call. The V end lost 2 bases, the J end lost 8 bases, and 16 bases lay between the germline ends. The CDR3 consists of 15 residues. Germline CDR1 SGHTA, CDR2 FQGNSA. DNA for the CDR3: TGTGCCAGCAGCTTACTATCTCAGGTCTGGGATGAGCAGTTCTTC. It is translated as CASSLLSQVWDEQFF. Full variable domain (remainder filled in from reference TRBV7-2 and TRBJ2-1): GAGVSQSPSNKVTEKGKDVELRCDPISGHTALYWYRQSLGQGLEFLIYFQGNSAPDKSGLPSDRFSAERTGGSVSTLTIQRTQQEDSAVYLCASSLLSQVWDEQFFGPGTRLTVL.

The chain recombines TRBV4-3 with TRBJ2-2; 11 bases align to TRBD1. Trimming removed 2 bases from V and 6 bases from J; junction bases left unmatched: 5. Germline lookup yields CDR1 LGHNA and CDR2 YSLEER. This CDR3 is 16 amino acids long. CDR3 sequence reads: CASSQRTGGGSGELFF. The DNA of the CDR3 is TGCGCCAGCAGCCAAAGGACAGGGGGCGGTTCCGGGGAGCTGTTTTTT.

As for this clone: At one end the junction does not follow the germline gene, possibly because of a read error. The rearrangement uses TRBV7-9 and TRBJ2-5, with D unresolved. CDR3 length: 12 amino acids. Germline-derived CDR1 and CDR2 are SEHNR and FQNEAQ (reference sequence). The CDR3: CSSSRGWETQYF. The CDR3 nucleotides are TGTTCCAGCAGCCGTGGCTGGGAGACCCAGTACTTC.

The rearrangement uses TRBV4-2 and TRBJ1-6; no firm D call. This CDR3 region has 16 residues. The V end was cut by 4 bases, the J end by 2 bases, with 12 bases between. Germline-derived CDR1 and CDR2 are LGHNA and YNFKEQ. The CDR3 bases are TGTGCCAGCAGCCGCACCGGTACGACCTATAATTCACCCCTCCACTTT. Translating gives CASSRTGTTYNSPLHF.

About this clone: This same CDR3 is encoded by further DNA sequences in the sample. The chain has TRBV15 and TRBJ1-5; D not resolved. Germline values: CDR1 LNHNV, CDR2 YYDKDF (reference sequence). Trimming took off 0 bases at V and 1 base at J, with 7 bases between the two ends. CDR3 length: 15 residues. In DNA form, the CDR3 reads TGTGCCACCAGCAGAGATCGAGGAAGCAATCAGCCCCAGCATTTT. This gives the protein CATSRDRGSNQPQHF.

As to this clone: The sample has other DNA sequences that encode this CDR3 too. The chain uses TRBV9 and TRBJ1-6, with TRBD1 matching over 8 bases. Germline assignment: CDR1 SGDLS and CDR2 YYNGEE. The V segment lost 0 bases and the J segment 4 bases; nucleotides outside the gene matches: 0. The CDR3 length is 15 residues. DNA of the CDR3: TGTGCCAGCAGCGTAGGGACAGGGTATAATTCACCCCTCCACTTT. It translates to CASSVGTGYNSPLHF.

The genes are TRBV7-2 and TRBJ1-2, with TRBD1 as a possible D gene (6 bases). The CDR3 runs to 19 residues. Trimming shortened V by 5 bases and J by 8 bases, and 33 bases separated the two germline ends. The germline CDR1 and CDR2 sequences are SGHTA and FQGNSA. Here the CDR3 DNA reads TGTGCCAGCAGCACCCTAGGGGGGGGCGGAGAGGGGGAACGATGCGGCTACACCTTC. Its translation is CASSTLGGGGEGERCGYTF. Variable domain in full (rest from reference TRBV7-2 and TRBJ1-2): GAGVSQSPSNKVTEKGKDVELRCDPISGHTALYWYRQSLGQGLEFLIYFQGNSAPDKSGLPSDRFSAERTGGSVSTLTIQRTQQEDSAVYLCASSTLGGGGEGERCGYTFGSGTRLTVV.

The V gene is TRBV5-1, the J gene TRBJ2-6; D not certain. Germline values: CDR1 SGHRS, CDR2 YFSETQ. CDR3 size: 16 residues. V lost 4 bases to trimming and J lost 0 bases, with 11 bases between them. CDR3 protein: CASSRWASSGANVLTF. The CDR3 coding sequence is TGCGCCAGCAGCCGTTGGGCGAGCTCTGGGGCCAACGTCCTGACTTTC.

The rearrangement links TRBV2 to TRBJ2-3; 10 bases align to TRBD1. The germline V gene has CDR1 SNHLY and CDR2 FYNNEI. Trimming took 5 bases from V and 4 from J; bases not matched to a gene: 6. The CDR3 sequence is 15 residues long. In nucleotides, the CDR3 is TGTGCCAGCAGTCTGACAGGGGGCTTCCCAGATACGCAGTATTTT. Translated, it gives CASSLTGGFPDTQYF.

This chain links TRBV7-2 with TRBJ1-4; 9 bases match TRBD1. Germline V gene sequence: CDR1 SGHTA, CDR2 FQGNSA. Losses at the gene ends were 3 bases for V and 8 bases for J; bases not matched to a gene: 7. This CDR3 is 15 amino acids long. Here the CDR3 DNA reads TGTGCCAGCAGCTTCCAATCGGGACAGGGCGAAAAACTGTTTTTT. Translation gives CASSFQSGQGEKLFF.

This clone was observed a single time. V is TRBV6-1 and J is TRBJ2-7; maybe TRBD1 (5 bases). The CDR3 has 12 residues. Trimming pared 7 bases from V and 0 bases from J, leaving 7 bases between. Germline CDR1 and CDR2: MNHNS and SASEGT. The CDR3 sequence is CASTDSSYEQYF. The CDR3 region has the DNA TGTGCCAGCACCGACAGCTCCTACGAGCAGTACTTC.

The chain couples TRBV7-3 to TRBJ2-7; a possible D gene is TRBD1 (7 bases). This CDR3 comprises 14 residues. Looked up from germline, CDR1 is SGHTA and CDR2 is FQGTGA. Trimming left V 3 bases short and J 3 bases short, with 12 bases between. CDR3 sequence (DNA): TGTGCCAGCAGCTTCCAGGGGGGAGACTACGAGCAGTACTTC. Protein sequence: CASSFQGGDYEQYF.

The chain employs TRBV12-5 and TRBJ2-1; D not resolved. The length of the CDR3 is 20 residues. V gave up 0 bases and J gave up 8 bases, with 29 bases separating them. CDR1 and CDR2 from the germline V gene are LGHNT and FRNRAP. The CDR3: CASGLVRWLYTGIRVDEQFF. In DNA, the CDR3 is TGTGCTAGTGGTTTGGTACGCTGGCTTTATACTGGTATCCGGGTGGATGAGCAGTTCTTC.

This clone was seen more than once but under ten times. The CDR3 bases are TGTGCCAGCAGTCCCCCGGGGGGTTTTGGTGAGCAGTTCTTC. Translation gives CASSPPGGFGEQFF. The chain uses TRBV27 and TRBJ2-1; 7 nucleotides match TRBD2. V lost 5 bases to trimming and J lost 9 bases; unmatched junction nucleotides: 10. CDR3 length: 14 amino acids. Germline V lookup: CDR1 MNHEY, CDR2 SMNVEV (reference sequence).

CDR3 nucleotides: TGTGCCAGCAGCTCCGTGGAGGGCGGGGGGCAAGAGACCCAGTACTTC. This codes for CASSSVEGGGQETQYF. The gene calls are TRBV7-2 and TRBJ2-5; 8 nucleotides agree with TRBD2. With 4 bases clipped from V and 2 bases from J, the junction kept 9 bases outside the gene matches. CDR3 length: 16 amino acids. Germline-derived CDR1 and CDR2 are SGHTA and FQGNSA. Based on the CDR3 plus reference TRBV7-2 and TRBJ2-5, the full variable domain is GAGVSQSPSNKVTEKGKDVELRCDPISGHTALYWYRQSLGQGLEFLIYFQGNSAPDKSGLPSDRFSAERTGGSVSTLTIQRTQQEDSAVYLCASSSVEGGGQETQYFGPGTRLLVL.